This TCR beta chain was captured in a study of cytomegalovirus exposure and HLA in healthy donors (dated by TCRdb to about 2017). Turning to the overall study: The 666 repertoires of the first cohort and the 95 to 150 validation repertoires were produced on the same platform, according to a later analysis. The aim of the study was to test whether cataloging public T cell receptors could identify signatures of past pathogen exposure. Along with the approximately 700-subject first cohort, a separate validation cohort of over a hundred different subjects was used. To predict cytomegalovirus infection status, the study combined high-throughput TCR immunosequencing, statistical association of individual TCRs with disease status, and machine learning.

Receptor amplification or capture employed the immunoSEQ multiplex PCR assay. In the authors' own workflow: To diagnose cytomegalovirus status from the catalog of TCR beta chain sequences, a statistical classification framework was built. Not all clones reach the TCRdb copy of this immuneACCESS table, which keeps in-frame sequences only. Checked studies attribute under half of the gap to unresolved V genes and leave the rest unexplained. The V and J calls and the clone size are those of that table, but D and trimming were determined from the DNA. The sample yields 55,000 to 70,000 clones; around 90% were counted once. 2% to 2.5% of the sample goes to the ten largest clones. On this clone: What antigen it recognizes has not been identified. Per-base qualities were not stored, and no clone one base away is much larger.

The CDR3 spans 15 residues, from the cysteine through the phenylalanine. CDR3 DNA only is kept here, 45 bases in frame from base 1. V loses 3 bases at its end and J loses 4 bases; junction bases beyond the gene matches: 7. For CDR1 and CDR2, the germline V gene lists SGDLS and YYNGEE. General study outcomes and caveats: A later analysis had no HLA typing for the validation cohort, so co-occurrence there was scored across all 120 repertoires. Most TCR sequences were observed very rarely across donors, whereas some public TCRs were present in many individuals. According to the authors, the approach could potentially be generalized to other disease states and immunological phenotypes. Three of the identified cytomegalovirus-associated TCR beta chains were confirmed in vitro to be specific for cytomegalovirus antigens. In a later analysis, TCRs clustered in the first cohort were found to also tend to co-occur in the 110 or so validation repertoires, with roughly 93% of cluster scores above 0. The classifier was reported to diagnose cytomegalovirus status with high specificity and sensitivity in both the original cohort and the validation cohort. The study listed 150 to 200 TCR beta chains as associated with cytomegalovirus.

Separate from the roughly 700-subject first cohort, the validation cohort of 120 subjects was the group to which the donors belonged. This clonotype originated in a woman in her 30s in good health and CMV-seronegative. Sequencing was carried out using PBMCs. The V gene is TRBV9 and the J gene is TRBJ2-7, with 10 junctional bases fitting TRBD2. The CDR3 is CASSATSGRGYEQYF. The bases read TGTGCCAGCAGCGCGACAAGCGGGAGGGGGTACGAGCAGTACTTC.